This TCR beta chain was recovered during a study of cytomegalovirus exposure and HLA in healthy donors. Use of 60 Vbeta and 13 Jbeta primers characterized the PCR. Repertoires were generated with immunoSEQ multiplex PCR, while TCRdb's copy carries only in-frame clones and drops some. The repertoire holds more than 80,000 clones, with 78% as singletons. General study results and limits: Being indistinguishable, some V segments were excluded, TRBV6-2 and TRBV6-3 among them. An observed cluster of highly shared sequence variants was recorded as a likely sequencing artifact.

CDR1 is SGHDN and CDR2 is FVKESK in the germline V gene. The CDR3 has 15 amino acids. With 4 bases clipped from V and 4 bases from J, the junction kept 9 bases outside the gene matches. Worth noting for this clone: Its specificity is not known.

Input material: PBMCs. This sequence originates from a man aged 18 to 35 in good health and CMV-seropositive. This chain uses TRBV14 with TRBJ1-1; 7 bases agree with TRBD1. The CDR3 sequence is CASSRQGNLRTEAFF. The CDR3 coding sequence is TGTGCCAGCAGCCGACAGGGCAATCTTCGCACTGAAGCTTTCTTT.